This TCR beta chain was recovered during a study of CD8 T cells in ankylosing spondylitis. Library preparation for TCR beta used quantitative 5'-RACE with molecular barcodes. Each CDR3 protein is one row after TCRdb ran MiXCR on the 5' RACE reads. The sample has hundreds of thousands of distinct CDR3 sequences, more than 15% seen once; the top ten hold just over 1%. Whole-study results and caveats: Blood from ankylosing spondylitis patients appeared to carry a characteristic roughly eight-variant TCR beta motif. Previously reported in reactive arthritis synovial fluid and blood were some of the motif variants. CD8+ cells made up the disease-linked clones, which were relatively rare in peripheral blood.

This clonotype was seen more than once but under ten times. Its target is not known. Trimming cost V 1 base and J 0 bases, with 13 bases left between them. The CDR3 is made up of 17 amino acids. Germline V lookup: CDR1 SGHVS, CDR2 FQNEAQ. The rearrangement links TRBV7-8 to TRBJ2-4, with D possibly called TRBD1 or TRBD2 (6 bases each). The TCR originated in a male donor with ankylosing spondylitis. The sequencing input was blood, either unsorted or a sorted T cell fraction (not recorded which). In DNA form, the CDR3 reads TGTGCCAGCAGCTTAGGGGGGGCAAATCTAGCCAAAAACATTCAGTACTTC. This codes for CASSLGGANLAKNIQYF.